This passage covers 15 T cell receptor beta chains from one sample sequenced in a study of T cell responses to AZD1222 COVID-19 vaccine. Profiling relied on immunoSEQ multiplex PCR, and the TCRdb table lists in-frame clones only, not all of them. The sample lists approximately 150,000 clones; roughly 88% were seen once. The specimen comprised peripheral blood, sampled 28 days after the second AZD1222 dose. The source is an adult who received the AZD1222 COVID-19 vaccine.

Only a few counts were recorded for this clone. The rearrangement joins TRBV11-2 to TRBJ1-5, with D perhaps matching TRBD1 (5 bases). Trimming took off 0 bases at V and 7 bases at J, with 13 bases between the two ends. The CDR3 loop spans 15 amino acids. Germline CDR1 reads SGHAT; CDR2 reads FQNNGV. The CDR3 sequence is CASSLEAGRGQPQHF. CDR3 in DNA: TGTGCCAGCAGCTTAGAGGCAGGGCGGGGACAGCCCCAGCATTTT.

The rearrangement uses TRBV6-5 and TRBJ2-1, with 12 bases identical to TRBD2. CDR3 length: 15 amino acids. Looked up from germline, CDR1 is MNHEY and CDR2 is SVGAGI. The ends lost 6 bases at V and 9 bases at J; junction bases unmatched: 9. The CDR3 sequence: CASSRLAGELGEQFF. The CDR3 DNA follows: TGTGCCAGCAGCCGACTAGCGGGGGAATTAGGTGAGCAGTTCTTC.

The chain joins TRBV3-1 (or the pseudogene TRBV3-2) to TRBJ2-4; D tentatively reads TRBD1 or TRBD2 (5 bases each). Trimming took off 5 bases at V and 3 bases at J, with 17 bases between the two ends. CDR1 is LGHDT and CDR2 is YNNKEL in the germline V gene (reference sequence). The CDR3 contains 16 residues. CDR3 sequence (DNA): TGTGCCAGCAGCTGGGACCTCCCTGGGGACAAAAACATTCAGTACTTC. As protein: CASSWDLPGDKNIQYF.

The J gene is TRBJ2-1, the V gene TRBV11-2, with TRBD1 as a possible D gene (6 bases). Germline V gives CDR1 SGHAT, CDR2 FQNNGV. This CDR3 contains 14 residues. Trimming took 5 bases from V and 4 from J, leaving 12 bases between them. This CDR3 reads CASSPRTVYNEQFF. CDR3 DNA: TGTGCCAGCAGCCCCCGGACAGTTTACAATGAGCAGTTCTTC.

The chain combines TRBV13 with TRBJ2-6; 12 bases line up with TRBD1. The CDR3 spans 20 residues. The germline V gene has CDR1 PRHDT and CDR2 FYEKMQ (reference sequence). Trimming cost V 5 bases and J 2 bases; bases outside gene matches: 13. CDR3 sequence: CASSLRDRGRNSPGANVLTF. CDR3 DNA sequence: TGTGCCAGCAGCCTCCGGGACAGGGGGCGAAACTCCCCTGGGGCCAACGTCCTGACTTTC.

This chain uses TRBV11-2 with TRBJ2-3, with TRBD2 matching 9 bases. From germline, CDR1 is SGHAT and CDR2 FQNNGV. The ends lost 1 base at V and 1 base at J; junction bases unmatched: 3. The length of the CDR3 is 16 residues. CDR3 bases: TGTGCCAGCAGCTTAGTTTCTAGCGGGGGCACAGATACGCAGTATTTT. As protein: CASSLVSSGGTDTQYF.

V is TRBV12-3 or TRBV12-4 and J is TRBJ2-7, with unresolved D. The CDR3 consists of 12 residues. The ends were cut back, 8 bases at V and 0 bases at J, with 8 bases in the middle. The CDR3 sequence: CASGPTSYEQYF. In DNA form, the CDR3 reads TGTGCCAGCGGGCCGACCTCCTACGAGCAGTACTTC.

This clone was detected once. The DNA of the CDR3 is TGTGCCAGCAGTGGGGGAGAGACGGTGGGTAATCAGCCCCAGCATTTT. Its translation is CASSGGETVGNQPQHF. This chain uses TRBV28 with TRBJ1-5; the D gene is possibly TRBD1 (5 bases). V was trimmed by 5 bases and J by 4 bases, leaving 18 bases between them. Germline V gene lookup returns CDR1 MDHEN and CDR2 SYDVKM. The CDR3 is 16 amino acids.

The CDR3 sequence: CASSLLRDLYEQFF. The CDR3 DNA reads TGTGCCAGCAGCCTCTTACGGGATCTCTATGAGCAGTTCTTC. The chain uses TRBV11-2 and TRBJ2-1, with D possibly matching TRBD2 (5 bases). The CDR3 sequence is 14 residues long. CDR1 SGHAT and CDR2 FQNNGV come from the germline V gene. V was pared by 5 bases and J by 8 bases, with 16 bases between.

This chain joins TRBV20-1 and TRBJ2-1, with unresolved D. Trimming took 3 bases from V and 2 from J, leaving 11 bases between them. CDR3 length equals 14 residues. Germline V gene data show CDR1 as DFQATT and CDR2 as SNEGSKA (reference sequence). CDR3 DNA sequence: TGCAGTGCTAGTTTTGGTTCAGCCTACAATGAGCAGTTCTTC. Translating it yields CSASFGSAYNEQFF.

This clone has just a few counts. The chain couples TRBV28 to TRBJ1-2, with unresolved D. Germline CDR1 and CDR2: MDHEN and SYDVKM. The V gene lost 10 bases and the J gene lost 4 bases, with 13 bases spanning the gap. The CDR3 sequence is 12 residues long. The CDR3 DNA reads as TGTGCCACCCTAAGAGGCAGCTATGGCTACACCTTC. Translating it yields CATLRGSYGYTF.

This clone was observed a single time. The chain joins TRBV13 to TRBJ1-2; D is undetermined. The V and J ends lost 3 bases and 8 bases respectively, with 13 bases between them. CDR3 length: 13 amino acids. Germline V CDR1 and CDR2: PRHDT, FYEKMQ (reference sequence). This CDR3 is CASSLRGIGGYTF. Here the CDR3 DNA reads TGTGCCAGCAGCTTGAGAGGAATAGGGGGCTACACCTTC.

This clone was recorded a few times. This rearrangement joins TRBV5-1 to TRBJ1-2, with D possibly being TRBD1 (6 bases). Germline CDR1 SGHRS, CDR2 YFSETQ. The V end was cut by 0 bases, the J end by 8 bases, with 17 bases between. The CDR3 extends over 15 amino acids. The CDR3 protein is CASSLGSSGTSGYTF. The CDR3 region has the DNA TGCGCCAGCAGCTTGGGATCGTCAGGGACATCAGGCTACACCTTC. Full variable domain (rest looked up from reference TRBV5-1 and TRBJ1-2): KAGVTQTPRYLIKTRGQQVTLSCSPISGHRSVSWYQQTPGQGLQFLFEYFSETQRNKGNFPGRFSGRQFSNSRSEMNVSTLELGDSALYLCASSLGSSGTSGYTFGSGTRLTVV.

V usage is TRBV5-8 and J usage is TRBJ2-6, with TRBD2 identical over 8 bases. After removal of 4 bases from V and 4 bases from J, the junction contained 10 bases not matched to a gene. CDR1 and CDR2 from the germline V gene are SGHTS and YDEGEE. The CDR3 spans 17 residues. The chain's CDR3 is CASSPSTAGAGANVLTF. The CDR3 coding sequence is TGTGCCAGCAGCCCTTCCACAGCGGGGGCCGGGGCCAACGTCCTGACTTTC.

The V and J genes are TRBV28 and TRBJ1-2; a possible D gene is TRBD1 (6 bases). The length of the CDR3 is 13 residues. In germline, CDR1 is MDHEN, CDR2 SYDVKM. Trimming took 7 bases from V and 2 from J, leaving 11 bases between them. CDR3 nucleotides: TGTGCCAGCAACGTTCAGGGGAACTATGGCTACACCTTC. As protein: CASNVQGNYGYTF.